This TCR beta chain derives from a study of identical twins. Germline V gives CDR1 ENHRY, CDR2 SYGVKD. This CDR3 is 15 amino acids long. V was clipped by 0 bases and J by 4 bases, with 12 bases between them. In TCRdb, the 5' RACE reads were re-called with MiXCR into one record per CDR3 protein. The sample shows hundreds of thousands of distinct CDR3 sequences, 18% of them seen only once. These data were also filed under a second study, of T cells expressing NK-cell markers. This second report adds: Sorted CD3+CD56-NKG2C+, CD3+CD56+NKG2C- and CD3+CD56+NKG2C+ T cells were the source of the TCR beta repertoires. Dominant NKG2C+ clonotypes accounted for about 1.0-8% of CD8+ T cells in several donors. Four of the donors also had these clonotypes leading their CD3+CD56-NKG2C+ fraction.

Input material: PBMCs. The chain is built from TRBV10-3 and TRBJ1-2; D perhaps matches TRBD1 (6 bases). The source of this sequence is a woman aged 18-30 years in good health. The CDR3 sequence: CAISESWGRSYGYTF. CDR3 DNA sequence: TGTGCCATCAGTGAGTCTTGGGGGCGCAGCTATGGCTACACCTTC.